These 26 T cell receptor beta chains were sequenced from one sample in a study of technical replicates of blood from a handful of donors. Libraries were prepared by immunoSEQ multiplex PCR; TCRdb keeps only in-frame clonotypes and omits some of them. The data show about 80,000 clones, with roughly nine tenths seen just once and approximately 0.41% held by the top ten. The sample comprised T cells isolated from PBMCs. These receptors came from a human donor in good health.

This clone has just one count. This rearrangement joins TRBV5-1 to TRBJ2-5; perhaps TRBD2 as D (6 bases). Germline V gene lookup returns CDR1 SGHRS and CDR2 YFSETQ. V was clipped by 1 base and J by 5 bases, with 9 bases between them. This CDR3 contains 13 residues. The CDR3 region is CASSLTSLETQYF. DNA for the CDR3: TGCGCCAGCAGCTTGACTAGCCTGGAGACCCAGTACTTC.

The chain uses TRBV9 and TRBJ2-7, with TRBD2 matching 8 bases. This CDR3 is 14 amino acids long. The V and J ends lost 3 bases and 0 bases, in that order; junction bases with no gene match: 2. Germline V gene sequence: CDR1 SGDLS, CDR2 YYNGEE. The chain's CDR3 is CASSAGLASYEQYF. The DNA of the CDR3 is TGTGCCAGCAGCGCAGGACTAGCCTCCTACGAGCAGTACTTC.

For the CDR3, the DNA is TGTGCCAGCAGCCCCGGGACAGGGGTATTTGCTGAGCAGTTCTTC. Residues: CASSPGTGVFAEQFF. The chain couples TRBV4-2 to TRBJ2-1; 10 bases fit TRBD1. CDR1 LGHNA and CDR2 YNFKEQ come from the germline V gene. The CDR3 runs to 15 residues. Germline trimming cut 4 bases from V and 9 bases from J; bases unmatched to any gene: 9.

This rearrangement joins TRBV30 to TRBJ2-7, with 9 bases aligning to TRBD2. This CDR3 region has 15 residues. Germline V gives CDR1 GTSNPN, CDR2 SVGIG (reference sequence). V lost 0 bases, J lost 6 bases, and 9 bases stayed unmatched. The CDR3 DNA reads as TGTGCCTGGAGTGTGGGGGCTAGCGGGGTCGCCGAGCAGTACTTC. As protein: CAWSVGASGVAEQYF.

This clone showed up just once. The chain recombines TRBV5-1 with TRBJ1-1, with 8 bases identical to TRBD1. The V gene end was trimmed by 3 bases and the J gene end by 1 base; junction bases not matched to a gene: 5. The germline gives CDR1 SGHRS, CDR2 YFSETQ. The CDR3 covers 15 residues. Here the CDR3 reads CASSSLQGGNTEAFF. CDR3 bases: TGCGCCAGCAGCTCCCTACAGGGGGGGAACACTGAAGCTTTCTTT.

This clone appeared once. The chain uses TRBV10-3 and TRBJ1-5, with 10 nucleotides matching TRBD1. The CDR3 length is 15 residues. The junction had 10 bases not matched to a gene; V was cut back by 8 bases and J by 6 bases. Germline CDR1 is ENHRY and CDR2 is SYGVKD. The DNA of the CDR3 is TGTGCCATCTCGAGGACAGGGGGGGAGATTCAGCCCCAGCATTTT. Translation: CAISRTGGEIQPQHF.

The chain employs TRBV27 and TRBJ2-6; D may be TRBD1 (5 bases). V dropped 4 bases and J dropped 2 bases, with 12 bases sitting between them. Per germline, CDR1 MNHEY and CDR2 SMNVEV (reference sequence). The CDR3 sequence is 16 residues long. The DNA for the CDR3 is TGTGCCAGCAGTTCCTACAGGAGAACTGGGGCCAACGTCCTGACTTTC. It is translated as CASSSYRRTGANVLTF.

This chain connects TRBV9 to TRBJ2-1; 9 nucleotides match TRBD2. Germline V lookup: CDR1 SGDLS, CDR2 YYNGEE. Germline trimming cut 0 bases from V and 6 bases from J; bases unmatched to any gene: 1. The CDR3 is 14 amino acids. CDR3 loop: CASSVGGRGNEQFF. CDR3 DNA: TGTGCCAGCAGCGTAGGCGGGAGGGGCAATGAGCAGTTCTTC.

Details on this clone: At one boundary the junction diverges from the germline segment, which might be a read error. DNA of the CDR3: TGCGCCAGCAGATTGGACAGTAACTATGGCTACACCTTC. Its translation is CASRLDSNYGYTF. The V call is TRBV5-1, the J call TRBJ1-2; tentatively, D is TRBD1 (6 bases). This CDR3 spans 13 amino acids. The germline V gene has CDR1 SGHRS and CDR2 YFSETQ.

By share, this clone counts as medium-sized. This rearrangement joins TRBV2 to TRBJ2-7, with 8 bases matching TRBD2. This CDR3 has 14 amino acids. Germline V gene lookup returns CDR1 SNHLY and CDR2 FYNNEI. Trimming cost V 7 bases and J 2 bases; bases outside gene matches: 7. This CDR3 is CASMGLAGPYEQYF. CDR3 coding DNA: TGTGCCAGCATGGGGCTAGCGGGTCCCTACGAGCAGTACTTC.

The chain employs TRBV25-1 and TRBJ2-3; no definite D call. This CDR3 comprises 13 residues. Germline V lookup: CDR1 MGHDK, CDR2 SYGVNS. Trimming removed 4 bases at V and 2 bases at J, with 7 bases between. The CDR3 bases are TGTGCCAGCAGTGCTCCTTACACAGATACGCAGTATTTT. Translation: CASSAPYTDTQYF. Drawing the rest from reference TRBV25-1 and TRBJ2-3, the complete variable domain is EADIYQTPRYLVIGTGKKITLECSQTMGHDKMYWYQQDPGMELHLIHYSYGVNSTEKGDLSSESTVSRIRTEHFPLTLESARPSHTSQYLCASSAPYTDTQYFGPGTRLTVL.

The chain uses TRBV27 and TRBJ2-1; maybe TRBD1 (7 bases). Between the trimmed V and J ends, which lost 0 bases and 7 bases, there was a span of 10 bases. Germline V gene data show CDR1 as MNHEY and CDR2 as SMNVEV (reference sequence). The CDR3 runs 14 residues. The CDR3 DNA sequence: TGTGCCAGCAGTTTATCGTCAGGGGGGAATGAGCAGTTCTTC. As protein: CASSLSSGGNEQFF.

This sequence joins TRBV27 and TRBJ2-2; D not resolved. The CDR3 contains 17 residues. V lost 3 bases and J lost 2, with 16 bases in between. Germline CDR1 MNHEY, CDR2 SMNVEV (reference sequence). The CDR3 DNA follows: TGTGCCAGCAGTTTCCTCCAGAGGCTGGTCAACACCGGGGAGCTGTTTTTT. Translating gives CASSFLQRLVNTGELFF.

The chain links TRBV5-6 to TRBJ2-7, with D perhaps TRBD1 (5 bases). The CDR3 is made up of 14 amino acids. Trimming left V 3 bases short and J 4 bases short, with 14 bases between. Germline-derived CDR1 and CDR2 are SGHDT and YYEEEE. The CDR3 nucleotides read TGTGCCAGCAGCTCCCTGACAGCGACATACGAGCAGTACTTC. Protein product: CASSSLTATYEQYF.

The chain carries TRBV5-3 and TRBJ1-5; D uncertain. TRBV5-3 falls under the ORF class, with uncertain function. The CDR3 is made up of 12 amino acids. V lost 0 bases and J 6 bases, leaving 4 bases between the germline ends. The CDR3 coding sequence is TGTGCCAGAAGCTTGGTCGGTCAGCCCCAGCATTTT. Translating gives CARSLVGQPQHF.

The V gene is TRBV28, the J gene TRBJ2-6; no definite D call. V gave up 5 bases and J gave up 0 bases, with 8 bases separating them. Germline V gene lookup returns CDR1 MDHEN and CDR2 SYDVKM. The length of the CDR3 is 15 residues. This CDR3 is CASSPPVSGANVLTF. DNA of the CDR3: TGTGCCAGCAGTCCTCCCGTCTCTGGGGCCAACGTCCTGACTTTC.

The V gene is TRBV28, the J gene TRBJ2-7, with a possible D match to TRBD1 (5 bases). The CDR3 contains 13 residues. The germline V and J ends were trimmed by 5 bases and 1 base, with 9 bases remaining between them. Per germline, CDR1 MDHEN and CDR2 SYDVKM. This chain's CDR3 is CASSQGLSYEQYF. The CDR3 DNA reads TGTGCCAGCAGTCAGGGATTATCCTACGAGCAGTACTTC.

The chain links TRBV28 to TRBJ1-1; 9 nucleotides agree with TRBD1. The CDR3 runs to 19 residues. V shed 8 bases, J shed 3 bases, and the junction held 22 bases outside the gene matches. CDR1 is MDHEN and CDR2 is SYDVKM in the germline V gene. In DNA, the CDR3 is TGTGCCAGCCCTGCTTTCCCGGGACAGGGTCCCCGGAGGGACACTGAAGCTTTCTTT. Translation: CASPAFPGQGPRRDTEAFF.

The chain combines TRBV18 with TRBJ1-3, with unresolved D. Germline lookup yields CDR1 KGHSH and CDR2 LQKENI. The V end was cut by 4 bases, the J end by 0 bases, with 10 bases between. CDR3 length: 15 residues. The CDR3 is CASSLHAVSGNTIYF. As DNA, the CDR3 is TGTGCCAGCTCACTACATGCGGTCTCTGGAAACACCATATATTTT.

J is TRBJ2-7 and V is TRBV27; 10 positions agree with TRBD1. The CDR3 sequence is 18 residues long. Trimming took 7 bases from V and 2 from J; bases not matched to a gene: 17. Germline lookup yields CDR1 MNHEY and CDR2 SMNVEV (reference sequence). The CDR3 is CASTPGTGELAPTYEQYF. The CDR3 region has the DNA TGTGCCAGCACTCCCGGGACAGGGGAACTAGCGCCCACCTACGAGCAGTACTTC.

The J gene is TRBJ1-1, the V gene TRBV5-8, with 8 bases identical to TRBD1. Trimming at V came to 4 bases and at J to 10 bases, leaving 9 bases not matched to a gene. There are 13 residues in the CDR3. Germline CDR1 reads SGHTS; CDR2 reads YDEGEE. The chain's CDR3 is CASSLRQGTGAFF. In DNA, the CDR3 is TGTGCCAGCAGCCTCAGACAGGGGACAGGAGCTTTCTTT.

The chain employs TRBV9 and TRBJ1-2; no firm D call. Germline CDR1 SGDLS, CDR2 YYNGEE. The CDR3 spans 13 residues. Trimming cost V 0 bases and J 2 bases, with 5 bases left between them. The CDR3 coding sequence is TGTGCCAGCAGCGTAGCTACGAACTATGGCTACACCTTC. Its protein is CASSVATNYGYTF.

This rearrangement joins TRBV19 to TRBJ2-7, with 7 bases lining up with TRBD1. There are 15 residues in the CDR3. The V gene end was trimmed by 2 bases and the J gene end by 2 bases; junction bases not matched to a gene: 6. Germline CDR1 and CDR2: LNHDA and SQIVND (reference sequence). The DNA for the CDR3 is TGTGCCAGTAGTATAACAGGGGCCCCTACCTACGAGCAGTACTTC. Protein product: CASSITGAPTYEQYF.

DNA for the CDR3: TGTGCCACCAGCAGCTATTATGACCAAGAGACCCAGTACTTC. Its protein is CATSSYYDQETQYF. The J gene is TRBJ2-5, the V gene TRBV15, with no clear D. From germline, CDR1 is LNHNV and CDR2 YYDKDF (reference sequence). The CDR3 is 14 amino acids. V dropped 3 bases and J dropped 0 bases, with 8 bases sitting between them.

The chain links TRBV15 to TRBJ2-1, with 9 bases matching TRBD1. The V and J ends lost 1 base and 8 bases, in that order; junction bases with no gene match: 9. The CDR3 spans 16 residues. Germline CDR1 and CDR2: LNHNV and YYDKDF (reference sequence). This CDR3 reads CATSRGGTGFLDEQFF. DNA for the CDR3: TGTGCCACCAGCAGAGGAGGGACAGGGTTTTTGGATGAGCAGTTCTTC.

This clone occurred a few times. This sequence joins TRBV19 and TRBJ1-3; D not certain. The CDR3 extends over 14 amino acids. The germline gives CDR1 LNHDA, CDR2 SQIVND (reference sequence). V was shortened by 3 bases and J by 1 base, with 7 bases between the two germline ends. DNA for the CDR3: TGTGCCAGTAGTATTGGAGGGTCTGGAAACACCATATATTTT. Amino acids: CASSIGGSGNTIYF. Using reference TRBV19 and TRBJ1-3 for the parts outside the CDR3, the full variable domain is DGGITQSPKYLFRKEGQNVTLSCEQNLNHDAMYWYRQDPGQGLRLIYYSQIVNDFQKGDIAEGYSVSREKKESFPLTVTSAQKNPTAFYLCASSIGGSGNTIYFGEGSWLTVV.